Listed below are T cell receptor beta chains from one sample, sequenced in a study of identical twins. Each CDR3 protein is one row after TCRdb ran MiXCR on the 5' RACE reads. The table records just under 550,000 distinct CDR3 sequences, over 12% of them present only once. A further study also used this sample, focusing on yellow fever vaccine responses in identical twins.

Specimen: CD4+ T cells sorted from blood. These receptors were taken from a woman between 18 and 29 years old in good health. CDR3s include the opening cysteine and the closing phenylalanine or tryptophan. Fields, in order: D gene, J gene, clone size, V gene, CDR3 protein, CDR3 DNA. D genes are given only for firm matches. Part of the rows lack a size; the others show once, few, many or a class for expanded clones.

D gene: .; J gene: TRBJ2-2; clone size: .; V gene: TRBV12-3/TRBV12-4; CDR3 protein: CASSSGELFF; CDR3 DNA: TGTGCCAGCAGTTCCGGGGAGCTGTTTTTT
D gene: .; J gene: TRBJ2-2; clone size: few; V gene: TRBV6-5; CDR3 protein: CASSYEGDTGELFF; CDR3 DNA: TGTGCCAGCAGTTACGAGGGAGACACCGGGGAGCTGTTTTTT
D gene: .; J gene: TRBJ1-1; clone size: .; V gene: TRBV5-1; CDR3 protein: CASSLLRVGAEAFF; CDR3 DNA: TGCGCCAGCAGCTTGTTGCGGGTAGGCGCTGAAGCTTTCTTT
D gene: .; J gene: TRBJ1-1; clone size: few; V gene: TRBV14; CDR3 protein: CASSQDWTPNTEAFF; CDR3 DNA: TGTGCCAGCAGCCAAGACTGGACACCGAACACTGAAGCTTTCTTT
D gene: .; J gene: TRBJ2-3; clone size: few; V gene: TRBV5-1; CDR3 protein: CASSPPEAGPTDTQYF; CDR3 DNA: TGCGCCAGCAGCCCCCCAGAAGCGGGTCCTACAGATACGCAGTATTTT
D gene: .; J gene: TRBJ1-1; clone size: .; V gene: TRBV20-1; CDR3 protein: CSARAELSTEAFF; CDR3 DNA: TGCAGTGCTAGGGCAGAGTTAAGCACTGAAGCTTTCTTT
D gene: .; J gene: TRBJ2-2; clone size: .; V gene: TRBV5-1; CDR3 protein: CASSDQIETTAELFF; CDR3 DNA: TGCGCCAGCAGTGACCAGATAGAGACTACCGCGGAGCTGTTTTTT
D gene: .; J gene: TRBJ2-2; clone size: many; V gene: TRBV15; CDR3 protein: CATSRDTGELFF; CDR3 DNA: TGTGCCACCAGCAGAGATACCGGGGAGCTGTTTTTT
D gene: TRBD2; J gene: TRBJ2-3; clone size: .; V gene: TRBV6-2/TRBV6-3; CDR3 protein: CASSYSWGLAADTQYF; CDR3 DNA: TGTGCCAGCAGTTACTCGTGGGGACTAGCGGCAGATACGCAGTATTTT
D gene: .; J gene: TRBJ2-1; clone size: few; V gene: TRBV5-5; CDR3 protein: CASSTAVGSYNEQFF; CDR3 DNA: TGTGCCAGCAGCACCGCCGTGGGCTCCTACAATGAGCAGTTCTTC
D gene: .; J gene: TRBJ1-4; clone size: .; V gene: TRBV18; CDR3 protein: CASSADSLRTEKLFF; CDR3 DNA: TGTGCCAGCTCAGCGGACAGTCTGCGGACTGAAAAACTGTTTTTT
D gene: TRBD1; J gene: TRBJ1-1; clone size: .; V gene: TRBV27; CDR3 protein: CASSSDRAPEAFF; CDR3 DNA: TGTGCCAGCAGTTCCGACAGGGCCCCTGAAGCTTTCTTT
D gene: TRBD2; J gene: TRBJ2-3; clone size: many; V gene: TRBV5-1; CDR3 protein: CASSASGGATDTQYF; CDR3 DNA: TGTGCCAGCAGTGCCAGCGGGGGGGCAACAGATACGCAGTATTTT
D gene: TRBD2; J gene: TRBJ2-3; clone size: few; V gene: TRBV12-3/TRBV12-4; CDR3 protein: CASSTSVLAGADTQYF; CDR3 DNA: TGTGCCAGCAGTACATCCGTCTTAGCGGGGGCAGATACGCAGTATTTT
D gene: .; J gene: TRBJ2-3; clone size: once; V gene: TRBV7-9; CDR3 protein: CASSSPASRDTQYF; CDR3 DNA: TGTGCCAGCAGCTCCCCCGCCTCGCGAGATACGCAGTATTTT
D gene: .; J gene: TRBJ2-1; clone size: few; V gene: TRBV5-6; CDR3 protein: CASSFWGRNEQFF; CDR3 DNA: TGTGCCAGCAGCTTCTGGGGGAGGAATGAGCAGTTCTTC
D gene: TRBD2; J gene: TRBJ2-5; clone size: .; V gene: TRBV29-1; CDR3 protein: CSVAATSGGPARLTQYF; CDR3 DNA: TGCAGCGTTGCCGCGACTAGCGGGGGCCCGGCGCGGTTGACCCAGTACTTC
D gene: .; J gene: TRBJ2-5; clone size: few; V gene: TRBV2; CDR3 protein: CASSPESGQETQYF; CDR3 DNA: TGTGCCAGCAGTCCCGAGAGCGGGCAAGAGACCCAGTACTTC
D gene: .; J gene: TRBJ2-1; clone size: few; V gene: TRBV18; CDR3 protein: CASSPLAAAYNEQFF; CDR3 DNA: TGTGCCAGCTCACCATTGGCAGCTGCCTACAATGAGCAGTTCTTC
D gene: .; J gene: TRBJ2-5; clone size: many; V gene: TRBV25-1; CDR3 protein: CASSEWMEETQYF; CDR3 DNA: TGTGCCAGCAGTGAGTGGATGGAAGAGACCCAGTACTTC
D gene: TRBD2; J gene: TRBJ2-7; clone size: few; V gene: TRBV10-3; CDR3 protein: CAISESTSGRFEQYF; CDR3 DNA: TGTGCCATCAGTGAGTCGACTAGCGGGAGGTTTGAGCAGTACTTC
D gene: .; J gene: TRBJ2-1; clone size: .; V gene: TRBV23-1; CDR3 protein: CASSQSETRTYNEQFF; CDR3 DNA: TGCGCCAGCAGTCAATCGGAGACAAGAACCTACAATGAGCAGTTCTTC
D gene: .; J gene: TRBJ2-3; clone size: .; V gene: TRBV29-1; CDR3 protein: CSVAPGATDTQYF; CDR3 DNA: TGCAGCGTTGCCCCGGGGGCCACAGATACGCAGTATTTT
D gene: .; J gene: TRBJ2-5; clone size: .; V gene: TRBV5-1; CDR3 protein: CASSSGPRAETQYF; CDR3 DNA: TGCGCCAGCAGTTCCGGGCCGCGGGCGGAGACCCAGTACTTC
D gene: .; J gene: TRBJ2-7; clone size: many; V gene: TRBV18; CDR3 protein: CASSPTLDRTGYEQYF; CDR3 DNA: TGTGCCAGCTCACCTACACTCGACAGGACGGGCTACGAGCAGTACTTC
D gene: .; J gene: TRBJ1-6; clone size: few; V gene: TRBV6-1; CDR3 protein: CASSRDIWGPFLHF; CDR3 DNA: TGTGCCAGCAGTCGAGACATCTGGGGCCCTTTCCTCCACTTT
D gene: .; J gene: TRBJ1-2; clone size: .; V gene: TRBV12-3/TRBV12-4; CDR3 protein: CASSLRGGTYGYTF; CDR3 DNA: TGTGCCAGCAGTTTGCGCGGGGGGACCTATGGCTACACCTTC
D gene: .; J gene: TRBJ1-2; clone size: medium-sized; V gene: TRBV11-2; CDR3 protein: CASSSTRDAVYGYTF; CDR3 DNA: TGTGCCAGCAGCTCCACCCGGGACGCAGTATATGGCTACACCTTC
D gene: .; J gene: TRBJ2-2; clone size: few; V gene: TRBV20-1; CDR3 protein: CSARDDSRGTGELFF; CDR3 DNA: TGCAGTGCTAGAGATGATTCCAGGGGCACCGGGGAGCTGTTTTTT
D gene: .; J gene: TRBJ1-2; clone size: few; V gene: TRBV7-2; CDR3 protein: CASSHPSQYGYTF; CDR3 DNA: TGTGCCAGCAGCCACCCGAGCCAATATGGCTACACCTTC
D gene: .; J gene: TRBJ2-1; clone size: .; V gene: TRBV20-1; CDR3 protein: CIVTNTNEQFF; CDR3 DNA: TGCATCGTCACAAACACCAATGAGCAGTTCTTC
D gene: .; J gene: TRBJ2-7; clone size: few; V gene: TRBV27; CDR3 protein: CASSFLTAPPYEQYF; CDR3 DNA: TGTGCCAGCAGCTTCCTAACGGCCCCCCCCTACGAGCAGTACTTC
D gene: TRBD2; J gene: TRBJ2-5; clone size: few; V gene: TRBV11-2; CDR3 protein: CASSTTSLETQYF; CDR3 DNA: TGTGCCAGCAGCACGACTAGCCTCGAGACCCAGTACTTC
D gene: TRBD1; J gene: TRBJ2-7; clone size: many; V gene: TRBV29-1; CDR3 protein: CSVSGTGVRSGQGEQYF; CDR3 DNA: TGCAGCGTTTCCGGGACAGGGGTTCGTTCAGGCCAAGGCGAGCAGTACTTC
D gene: .; J gene: TRBJ1-1; clone size: few; V gene: TRBV28; CDR3 protein: CASNPGTVGTEAFF; CDR3 DNA: TGTGCCAGCAACCCAGGGACTGTGGGCACTGAAGCTTTCTTT
D gene: .; J gene: TRBJ1-4; clone size: .; V gene: TRBV3-1; CDR3 protein: CASSPTEATNEKLFF; CDR3 DNA: TGTGCCAGCAGCCCGACGGAGGCAACTAATGAAAAACTGTTTTTT
D gene: .; J gene: TRBJ1-4; clone size: .; V gene: TRBV7-9; CDR3 protein: CASSLASANEKLFF; CDR3 DNA: TGTGCCAGCAGCTTAGCGTCAGCTAATGAAAAACTGTTTTTT
D gene: .; J gene: TRBJ2-1; clone size: many; V gene: TRBV12-3/TRBV12-4; CDR3 protein: CASSSEGPLNEQFF; CDR3 DNA: TGTGCCAGCAGTTCGGAGGGGCCCCTCAATGAGCAGTTCTTC
D gene: .; J gene: TRBJ2-7; clone size: .; V gene: TRBV12-3/TRBV12-4; CDR3 protein: CAITGSYEQYF; CDR3 DNA: TGTGCCATAACGGGCTCCTACGAGCAGTACTTC
D gene: .; J gene: TRBJ1-1; clone size: .; V gene: TRBV6-5; CDR3 protein: CASSYWAEMNTEAFF; CDR3 DNA: TGTGCCAGCAGTTACTGGGCAGAAATGAACACTGAAGCTTTCTTT
D gene: TRBD2; J gene: TRBJ2-5; clone size: .; V gene: TRBV6-1; CDR3 protein: CASRGGGTSQETQYF; CDR3 DNA: TGTGCCAGCAGGGGCGGCGGGACTAGCCAAGAGACCCAGTACTTC
D gene: .; J gene: TRBJ1-1; clone size: .; V gene: TRBV20-1; CDR3 protein: CSARDRPNTEAFF; CDR3 DNA: TGCAGTGCTAGGGACAGACCAAACACTGAAGCTTTCTTT
D gene: .; J gene: TRBJ2-3; clone size: .; V gene: TRBV24-1; CDR3 protein: CATTSSLRDGDTQYF; CDR3 DNA: TGTGCCACCACGAGTAGCCTAAGGGATGGAGATACGCAGTATTTT
D gene: .; J gene: TRBJ2-1; clone size: few; V gene: TRBV12-3/TRBV12-4; CDR3 protein: CASSVQLVPEQFF; CDR3 DNA: TGTGCCAGCAGTGTCCAACTAGTACCGGAGCAGTTCTTC
D gene: .; J gene: TRBJ2-1; clone size: few; V gene: TRBV28; CDR3 protein: CASSTYTGGAGGEQFF; CDR3 DNA: TGTGCCAGCAGTACCTATACAGGGGGCGCGGGAGGTGAGCAGTTCTTC
D gene: .; J gene: TRBJ2-5; clone size: few; V gene: TRBV5-1; CDR3 protein: CASSFSTGRETQYF; CDR3 DNA: TGCGCCAGCAGCTTTTCTACAGGGAGGGAGACCCAGTACTTC
D gene: TRBD2; J gene: TRBJ2-7; clone size: few; V gene: TRBV28; CDR3 protein: CASSMGLAGEYEQYF; CDR3 DNA: TGTGCCAGCAGTATGGGACTAGCGGGAGAGTACGAGCAGTACTTC
D gene: TRBD2; J gene: TRBJ2-1; clone size: .; V gene: TRBV6-1; CDR3 protein: CASSPSSGGGEQFF; CDR3 DNA: TGTGCCAGCAGCCCCTCTAGCGGGGGTGGTGAGCAGTTCTTC
D gene: .; J gene: TRBJ2-2; clone size: few; V gene: TRBV12-3/TRBV12-4; CDR3 protein: CASSPQGVVTGELFF; CDR3 DNA: TGTGCCAGCAGTCCCCAGGGAGTAGTGACCGGGGAGCTGTTTTTT
D gene: .; J gene: TRBJ2-5; clone size: few; V gene: TRBV12-3/TRBV12-4; CDR3 protein: CASSPMYQETQYF; CDR3 DNA: TGTGCCAGCAGCCCGATGTACCAAGAGACCCAGTACTTC
D gene: .; J gene: TRBJ2-5; clone size: .; V gene: TRBV5-1; CDR3 protein: CASTPLDLETQYF; CDR3 DNA: TGCGCCAGCACCCCGCTGGACTTAGAGACCCAGTACTTC
D gene: TRBD2; J gene: TRBJ2-1; clone size: few; V gene: TRBV5-1; CDR3 protein: CASSYAGTSINEQFF; CDR3 DNA: TGCGCCAGCAGCTATGCCGGGACTAGCATCAATGAGCAGTTCTTC
D gene: .; J gene: TRBJ1-1; clone size: .; V gene: TRBV20-1; CDR3 protein: CSAKPRRMNTEAFF; CDR3 DNA: TGCAGTGCTAAGCCGCGCCGGATGAACACTGAAGCTTTCTTT
D gene: .; J gene: TRBJ2-3; clone size: .; V gene: TRBV12-3/TRBV12-4; CDR3 protein: CASSLYRTDTQYF; CDR3 DNA: TGTGCCAGCAGTTTGTACCGGACAGATACGCAGTATTTT
D gene: TRBD1; J gene: TRBJ1-5; clone size: .; V gene: TRBV7-8; CDR3 protein: CASSSTGGWMPQHF; CDR3 DNA: TGTGCCAGCAGCTCCACAGGGGGTTGGATGCCCCAGCATTTT